This record covers a single T cell receptor beta chain. Its specificity is not known. V gave up 7 bases and J gave up 2 bases, with 5 bases separating them. CDR1 and CDR2 (germline): SQVTM, ANQGSEA. This CDR3 has 11 amino acids. This entry belongs to a study of post-analysis software for immune sequencing data. Study observations and caveats: The study found TRBV5-6, TRBV5-1 and TRBV20-1 among about five TRBV segments more frequent in patients than controls. Relative to controls, patients with multiple sclerosis showed significantly lower normalized Chao1 diversity.

Unique molecular identifiers featured in each of the TCR beta cDNA libraries. Around 460,000 cDNA molecules came from around 1 to 10 million T cells. TCRdb re-derived calls from the PCR reads in MiXCR, one entry per CDR3 protein. Of 820,000 or so distinct CDR3 sequences listed, roughly 58% are singletons. The source is a girl between 5 and 17 years old with multiple sclerosis. Sequenced material: blood. The rearrangement uses TRBV29-1 and TRBJ2-2; no clear D. The CDR3 DNA follows: TGCAGCGGGTTTAACACCGGGGAGCTGTTTTTT. This encodes CSGFNTGELFF.